This TCR beta chain appears in the sequencing data of a study of T-cell memory formation after mild COVID-19. The wider study: Most TCR clusters belonged to a single donor.

Trimming left V 0 bases short and J 9 bases short, with 9 bases between. The CDR3 consists of 12 residues. In germline, CDR1 is SGDLS, CDR2 YYNGEE. Whole-study results and caveats: Several responding clones turned up in pre-infection memory, indicating that cross-reactive memory may have taken part. Clones contracting across day 15 to 85 had a balanced CD4/CD8 profile; later expanding clones leaned CD4+.

This clonotype has just a few counts. The antigen is undetermined. 5'RACE with constant-segment primers built TCRalpha and TCRbeta cDNA libraries with UMIs. One entry per CDR3 protein results from TCRdb running MiXCR on the 5' RACE reads. The sample consists of roughly 400,000 distinct CDR3 sequences, more than 15% of them appearing once. Sequenced material: PBMCs or a T cell subset sorted from them (not recorded which). The chain combines TRBV9 with TRBJ1-2; D not certain. This TCR came from a young man who had mild COVID-19 (a few samples of this study predate the infection). Cell type and time point are not known. The CDR3 DNA is TGTGCCAGCAGCGTAGGAGGCAGTCGCTACACCTTC. The encoded protein is CASSVGGSRYTF.